The next 27 T cell receptor beta chains were all read from a single sample in a study of CD8+CD57+ T cells in acquired aplastic anemia. Both TCR beta VDJ combination and CDR3 sequence profiling were carried out. Genomic DNA was the template for this profiling. TCRdb re-called the reads with MiXCR, one entry per CDR3 protein. The table shows fewer than 200,000 distinct CDR3 sequences, with over 55% occurring only once. Those patients picked for sequencing had displayed CD8+CD57+ cell expansion on flow cytometry. Sequences were obtained from sorted CD4+, CD8+, or CD8+CD57+ T cells (not recorded which) from PBMCs. These receptors were collected from a human donor with aplastic anemia.

The rearrangement links TRBV2 to TRBJ1-1; 8 bases fit TRBD1. CDR3 length: 12 amino acids. V gave up 8 bases and J gave up 4 bases; unmatched junction bases: 3. Germline V CDR1 and CDR2: SNHLY, FYNNEI. In nucleotides, the CDR3 is TGTGCCAGCTACACAGGGGGCACTGAAGCTTTCTTT. Protein: CASYTGGTEAFF.

This sequence joins TRBV20-1 and TRBJ2-7; D remains ambiguous. Germline V CDR1 and CDR2: DFQATT, SNEGSKA (reference sequence). The CDR3 extends over 13 amino acids. Trimming took off 6 bases at V and 1 base at J, with 13 bases between the two ends. In nucleotides, the CDR3 is TGCAGTGCGAGCGAACTGCCTTCCTACGAGCAGTACTTC. Amino acids: CSASELPSYEQYF.

This clonotype was seen more than once but under ten times. A junction end diverges from the germline sequence, so it may reflect a read error. This sequence joins TRBV7-6 and TRBJ2-1; D may be TRBD2 (6 bases). CDR1 and CDR2 from the germline V gene are SGHVS and FNYEAQ. The CDR3 has 12 amino acids. The CDR3 protein is CASSLGGGEQLF. In DNA form, the CDR3 reads TGTGCCAGCAGCTTAGGGGGAGGTGAGCAGCTCTTC.

This clonotype was observed a single time. The chain uses TRBV20-1 and TRBJ2-2, with a tentative D call TRBD2 (6 bases). Looked up from germline, CDR1 is DFQATT and CDR2 is SNEGSKA (reference sequence). V was trimmed by 4 bases and J by 5 bases, leaving 11 bases between them. This CDR3 region has 13 residues. The CDR3 coding sequence is TGCAGTGCTATAGCCGGGACTACCGGGGAGCTGTTTTTT. It is translated as CSAIAGTTGELFF.

V gene TRBV2 combines with J gene TRBJ1-6; TRBD1 aligns across 10 bases. The CDR3 is made up of 16 amino acids. V shed 5 bases and J 7 bases; nucleotides not matched to a gene: 8. The germline gives CDR1 SNHLY, CDR2 FYNNEI. The CDR3 here is CASSYKGTGENSPLHF. The CDR3 DNA reads TGTGCCAGCAGTTACAAGGGGACAGGGGAAAATTCACCCCTCCACTTT.

V gene TRBV10-3 combines with J gene TRBJ2-3; a weak D match, TRBD2 (5 bases). V was pared by 3 bases and J by 0 bases, with 16 bases between. This CDR3 is built from 17 residues. Germline-derived CDR1 and CDR2 are ENHRY and SYGVKD. For the CDR3, the DNA is TGTGCCATCAGTGACTCGAATGAGTGGACTAGCACAGATACGCAGTATTTT. This codes for CAISDSNEWTSTDTQYF.

The rearrangement uses TRBV10-1 and TRBJ2-7, with 8 bases that match TRBD2. Per germline, CDR1 WNHNN and CDR2 SYGVQD (reference sequence). V lost 8 bases, J lost 4 bases, and 7 bases stayed unmatched. The CDR3 extends over 13 amino acids. CDR3 nucleotides: TGCGCCAGCGCCCCAGCGGGGGAATACGAGCAGTACTTC. Translating it yields CASAPAGEYEQYF.

The J gene is TRBJ1-2, the V gene TRBV6-4; 8 nucleotides match TRBD1. CDR1 is MRHNA, CDR2 SNTAGT, per germline. Trimming at V came to 7 bases and at J to 6 bases, leaving 4 bases not matched to a gene. The CDR3 spans 12 residues. The CDR3 region has the DNA TGTGCCAGCAAGGGACAGGTAGATGGCTACACCTTC. Translating gives CASKGQVDGYTF.

This chain connects TRBV4-2 to TRBJ2-3; D ambiguous. Germline CDR1 and CDR2: LGHNA and YNFKEQ. This CDR3 comprises 13 residues. Trimming removed 0 bases from V and 4 bases from J, with 5 bases in between. In DNA form, the CDR3 reads TGTGCCAGCAGCCAAGAGGTCTCAGATACGCAGTATTTT. Encoded protein: CASSQEVSDTQYF.

The chain is built from TRBV5-1 and TRBJ1-6; D is ambiguous. Trimming stripped 2 bases from V and 5 bases from J, with 11 bases between. The length of the CDR3 is 15 residues. CDR1 is SGHRS and CDR2 is YFSETQ in the germline V gene. The CDR3 protein is CASSLGIANNSPLHF. The CDR3 DNA follows: TGCGCCAGCAGCTTAGGAATAGCCAATAATTCACCCCTCCACTTT.

This chain joins TRBV2 and TRBJ2-7; the D gene is possibly TRBD1 (7 bases). The CDR3 covers 14 residues. Germline CDR1 SNHLY, CDR2 FYNNEI. Trimming took off 6 bases at V and 6 bases at J, with 18 bases between the two ends. The CDR3 DNA sequence: TGTGCCAGCAGGGGGGGCACCCAGGGGGTCGAGCAGTACTTC. The encoded protein is CASRGGTQGVEQYF.

Sample share makes this clonotype medium-sized. This chain connects TRBV6-2 or TRBV6-3 to TRBJ2-3; TRBD2 matches at 8 bases. The germline V gene encodes CDR1 MNHEY and CDR2 SVGEGT. The V and J ends lost 4 bases and 2 bases, in that order; junction bases with no gene match: 2. The CDR3 consists of 14 residues. The DNA for the CDR3 is TGTGCCAGCAGTTTTAGCGGGGACACAGATACGCAGTATTTT. Residues: CASSFSGDTDTQYF.

This clonotype was detected only once. The V gene is TRBV5-1, the J gene TRBJ2-7; TRBD2 is a possible D gene (6 bases). V was cut by 0 bases and J by 2 bases, with 15 bases left in between. This CDR3 is 16 amino acids long. The germline CDR1 and CDR2 sequences are SGHRS and YFSETQ. In nucleotides, the CDR3 is TGCGCCAGCAGCTTGGCCGGACTCGGGGGAACCTACGAGCAGTACTTC. Its translation: CASSLAGLGGTYEQYF.

The chain carries TRBV12-3 or TRBV12-4 and TRBJ2-7, with a weak D call TRBD2 (6 bases). The V gene lost 6 bases and the J gene lost 3 bases, with 18 bases spanning the gap. CDR3 length equals 15 residues. The CDR3 sequence is CASRKTSRRDYEQYF. The CDR3, as DNA: TGTGCCAGCAGGAAAACTAGCAGGAGGGACTACGAGCAGTACTTC.

Note on this clonotype: An end of the junction does not agree with germline; a read error may underlie this. J is TRBJ2-4 and V is TRBV7-2; 8 positions agree with TRBD2. This CDR3 is 17 amino acids long. Germline V gene data show CDR1 as SGHTA and CDR2 as FQGNSA. Written as DNA, the CDR3 is TGCGCCGGCAGCCAAGATCAAGCGGGGGAAGCCAAAAACATTCAGTACTTC. This translates into CAGSQDQAGEAKNIQYF.

In this sample, this clonotype turned up once. This chain connects TRBV20-1 to TRBJ2-3, with a weak D call TRBD2 (6 bases). The germline gives CDR1 DFQATT, CDR2 SNEGSKA (reference sequence). The CDR3 runs to 15 residues. The germline V and J ends were trimmed by 6 bases and 0 bases, with 16 bases remaining between them. The CDR3 loop is CSASRLTSSTDTQYF. For the CDR3, the DNA is TGCAGTGCAAGCAGACTGACTAGTAGCACAGATACGCAGTATTTT.

This chain joins TRBV2 and TRBJ1-5; the D is unclear. V shed 6 bases and J shed 3 bases, with 6 bases lying between them. The CDR3 loop spans 12 amino acids. CDR1 SNHLY and CDR2 FYNNEI come from the germline V gene. This CDR3 is CASSNTNQPQHF. For the CDR3, the DNA is TGTGCCAGCAGCAACACCAATCAGCCCCAGCATTTT.

V gene TRBV5-6 combines with J gene TRBJ2-2; no reliable D call. The germline V gene encodes CDR1 SGHDT and CDR2 YYEEEE. The CDR3 runs to 14 residues. Trimming left V 0 bases short and J 6 bases short, with 9 bases between. CDR3 in amino acids: CASSLAPGPGELFF. CDR3 DNA: TGTGCCAGCAGCTTGGCTCCAGGCCCCGGGGAGCTGTTTTTT.

The chain carries TRBV24-1 and TRBJ1-2; D unresolved. V lost 3 bases and J 5 bases, leaving 9 bases between the germline ends. Germline CDR1 and CDR2: KGHDR and SFDVKD. The CDR3 sequence is 13 residues long. CDR3 DNA: TGTGCCACCAGTGATGGGGTGCGGTATGGCTACACCTTC. Its translation is CATSDGVRYGYTF.

This chain links TRBV24-1 with TRBJ1-5, with D unresolved. The V gene's germline CDR1 is KGHDR and CDR2 SFDVKD. Between the trimmed V and J ends, which lost 4 bases and 1 base, there was a span of 1 base. This CDR3 is built from 12 residues. In DNA form, the CDR3 reads TGTGCCACCAGTGAAAGCAATCAGCCCCAGCATTTT. This encodes CATSESNQPQHF.

This chain connects TRBV7-9 to TRBJ2-3; 8 nucleotides match TRBD1. J lost 4 bases, V lost 5 bases, and 5 bases had no gene match. Germline-derived CDR1 and CDR2 are SEHNR and FQNEAQ (reference sequence). The CDR3 is made up of 14 amino acids. CDR3 sequence: CASSTRTGSDTQYF. The CDR3 bases are TGTGCCAGCAGCACCCGGACAGGGTCAGATACGCAGTATTTT.

As to this clonotype: A junction end diverges from the germline sequence, so it may reflect a read error. J is TRBJ1-5 and V is TRBV19; no clear D gene. This CDR3 spans 13 amino acids. CDR1 and CDR2 from the germline V gene are LNHDA and SQIVND (reference sequence). The CDR3 loop is CASSSDPRKPQHF. CDR3 DNA sequence: TGTGCCAGCAGCTCGGACCCCCGTAAGCCTCAGCATTTT.

The V gene is TRBV2, the J gene TRBJ1-2; the match to TRBD1 covers 9 bases. Unmatched junction bases numbered 5, after V lost 4 bases and J lost 8 bases. CDR1 is SNHLY and CDR2 is FYNNEI in the germline V gene. The CDR3 has 13 amino acids. CDR3 nucleotides: TGTGCCAGCAGTGCTAGGACAGGGGACGGCTACACCTTC. Protein product: CASSARTGDGYTF.

This clonotype has more than one count but fewer than ten. J is TRBJ1-6 and V is TRBV6-4; 8 nucleotides line up with TRBD1. Trimming at V came to 5 bases and at J to 6 bases, leaving 12 bases not matched to a gene. This CDR3 is built from 17 residues. The V gene's germline CDR1 is MRHNA and CDR2 SNTAGT. This CDR3 reads CASSYRAAGGRNSPLHF. In DNA form, the CDR3 reads TGTGCCAGCAGTTACCGGGCGGCAGGGGGCCGTAATTCACCCCTCCACTTT.

CDR3 sequence reads: CASTPEGGRAEQFF. CDR3 in DNA: TGTGCCAGCACCCCCGAGGGGGGGCGAGCTGAGCAGTTCTTC. This chain joins TRBV28 and TRBJ2-1, with D perhaps matching TRBD2 (7 bases). Germline assignment: CDR1 MDHEN and CDR2 SYDVKM. The CDR3 has 14 residues. V lost 7 bases and J 9 bases, leaving 19 bases between the germline ends.

The V and J genes are TRBV29-1 and TRBJ1-1, with a weak D call TRBD1 (6 bases). This CDR3 comprises 15 residues. The V gene lost 7 bases and the J gene lost 2 bases, with 20 bases spanning the gap. Germline V gene lookup returns CDR1 SQVTM and CDR2 ANQGSEA. The CDR3 nucleotides read TGCAGCGGGAATGTGACGGGACATATTAACACTGAAGCTTTCTTT. It yields the protein CSGNVTGHINTEAFF.

The rearrangement links TRBV7-2 to TRBJ2-7; tentatively, D is TRBD1 or TRBD2 (5 bases each). Germline V CDR1 and CDR2: SGHTA, FQGNSA. With 3 bases removed from V and 5 bases from J, the gap between germline ends came to 11 bases. There are 13 residues in the CDR3. Here the CDR3 DNA reads TGTGCCAGCAGCTTGGGGACGTTCAACGAGCAGTACTTC. This encodes CASSLGTFNEQYF.